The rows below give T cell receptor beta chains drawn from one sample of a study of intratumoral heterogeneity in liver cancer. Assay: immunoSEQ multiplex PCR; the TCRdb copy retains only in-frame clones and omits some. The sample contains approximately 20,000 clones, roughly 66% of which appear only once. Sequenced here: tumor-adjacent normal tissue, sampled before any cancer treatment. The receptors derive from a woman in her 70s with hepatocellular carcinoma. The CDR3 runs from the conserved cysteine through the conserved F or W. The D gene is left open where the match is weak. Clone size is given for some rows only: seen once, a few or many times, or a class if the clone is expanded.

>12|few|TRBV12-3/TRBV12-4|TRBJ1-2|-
TGTGCCAGCAGTTTCGCGGGGCGCGGCTACACCTTC
CASSFAGRGYTF
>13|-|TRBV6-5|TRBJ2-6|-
TGTGCCAGCACGAGTCCTGGGGCCAACGTCCTGACTTTC
CASTSPGANVLTF
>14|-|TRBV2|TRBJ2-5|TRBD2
TGTGCCAGCAGTGAATCACCGGGACTAGCGTCGCGGTACTTC
CASSESPGLASRYF
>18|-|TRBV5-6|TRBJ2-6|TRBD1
TGTGCCAGCAGCTTGGTCGGACAGGGGGCGAAAGGGGCCAACGTCCTGACTTTC
CASSLVGQGAKGANVLTF
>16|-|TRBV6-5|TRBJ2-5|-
TGTGCCAGCAGTTACTCGCAGGCCTACTACCAAGAGACCCAGTACTTC
CASSYSQAYYQETQYF
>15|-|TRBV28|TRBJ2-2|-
TGTGCCAGCGCCATCCAGGGCCCTAACACCGGGGAGCTGTTTTTT
CASAIQGPNTGELFF
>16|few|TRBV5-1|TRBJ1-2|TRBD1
TGCGCCAGCAGCTTGGGCGGGACAGGGGTGGCGTATGGCTACACCTTC
CASSLGGTGVAYGYTF